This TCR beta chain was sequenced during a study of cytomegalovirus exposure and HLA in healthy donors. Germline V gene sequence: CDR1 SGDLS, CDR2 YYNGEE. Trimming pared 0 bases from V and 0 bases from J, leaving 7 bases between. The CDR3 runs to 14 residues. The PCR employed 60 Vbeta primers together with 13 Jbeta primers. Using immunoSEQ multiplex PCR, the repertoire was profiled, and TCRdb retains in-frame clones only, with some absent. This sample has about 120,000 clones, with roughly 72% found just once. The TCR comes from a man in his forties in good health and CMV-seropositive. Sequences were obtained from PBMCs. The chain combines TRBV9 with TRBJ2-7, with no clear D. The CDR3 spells CASSVGPGSYEQYF. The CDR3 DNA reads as TGTGCCAGCAGCGTAGGCCCGGGCTCCTACGAGCAGTACTTC.